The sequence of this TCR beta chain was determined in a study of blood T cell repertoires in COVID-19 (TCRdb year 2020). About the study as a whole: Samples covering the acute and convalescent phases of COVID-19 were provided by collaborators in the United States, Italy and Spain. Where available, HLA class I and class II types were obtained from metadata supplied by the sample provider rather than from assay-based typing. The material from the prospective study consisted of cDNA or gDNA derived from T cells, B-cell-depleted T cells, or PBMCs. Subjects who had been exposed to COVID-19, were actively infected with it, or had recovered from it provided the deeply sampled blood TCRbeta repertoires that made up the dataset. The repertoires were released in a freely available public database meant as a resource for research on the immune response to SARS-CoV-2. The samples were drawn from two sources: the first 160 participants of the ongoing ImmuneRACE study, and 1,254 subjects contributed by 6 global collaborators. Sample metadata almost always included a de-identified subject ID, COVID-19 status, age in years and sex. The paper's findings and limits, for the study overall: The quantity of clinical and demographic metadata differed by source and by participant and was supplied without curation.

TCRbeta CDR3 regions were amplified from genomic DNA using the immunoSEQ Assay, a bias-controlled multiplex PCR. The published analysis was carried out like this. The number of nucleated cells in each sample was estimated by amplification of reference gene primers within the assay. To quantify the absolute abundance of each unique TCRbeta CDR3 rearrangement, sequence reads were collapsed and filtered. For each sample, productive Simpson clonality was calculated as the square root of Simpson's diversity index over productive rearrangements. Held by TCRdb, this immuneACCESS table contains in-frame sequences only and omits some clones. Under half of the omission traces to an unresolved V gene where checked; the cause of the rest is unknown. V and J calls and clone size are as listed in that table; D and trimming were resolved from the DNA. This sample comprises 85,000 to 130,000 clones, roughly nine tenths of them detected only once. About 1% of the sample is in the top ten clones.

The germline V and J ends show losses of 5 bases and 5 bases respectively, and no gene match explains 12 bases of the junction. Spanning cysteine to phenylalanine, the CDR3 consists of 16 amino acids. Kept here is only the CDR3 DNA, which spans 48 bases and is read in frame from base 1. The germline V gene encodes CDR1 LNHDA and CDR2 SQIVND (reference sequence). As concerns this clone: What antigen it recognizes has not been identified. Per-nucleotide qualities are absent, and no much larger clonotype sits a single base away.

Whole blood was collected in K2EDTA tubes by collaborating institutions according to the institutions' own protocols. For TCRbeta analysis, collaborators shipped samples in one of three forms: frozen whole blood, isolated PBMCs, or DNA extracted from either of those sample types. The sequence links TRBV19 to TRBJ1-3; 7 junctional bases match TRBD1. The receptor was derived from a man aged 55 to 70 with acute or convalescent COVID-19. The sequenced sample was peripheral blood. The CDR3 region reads CASSPRQGFFRNTIYF. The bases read TGTGCCAGTAGTCCGCGACAGGGCTTTTTTAGAAACACCATATATTTT.